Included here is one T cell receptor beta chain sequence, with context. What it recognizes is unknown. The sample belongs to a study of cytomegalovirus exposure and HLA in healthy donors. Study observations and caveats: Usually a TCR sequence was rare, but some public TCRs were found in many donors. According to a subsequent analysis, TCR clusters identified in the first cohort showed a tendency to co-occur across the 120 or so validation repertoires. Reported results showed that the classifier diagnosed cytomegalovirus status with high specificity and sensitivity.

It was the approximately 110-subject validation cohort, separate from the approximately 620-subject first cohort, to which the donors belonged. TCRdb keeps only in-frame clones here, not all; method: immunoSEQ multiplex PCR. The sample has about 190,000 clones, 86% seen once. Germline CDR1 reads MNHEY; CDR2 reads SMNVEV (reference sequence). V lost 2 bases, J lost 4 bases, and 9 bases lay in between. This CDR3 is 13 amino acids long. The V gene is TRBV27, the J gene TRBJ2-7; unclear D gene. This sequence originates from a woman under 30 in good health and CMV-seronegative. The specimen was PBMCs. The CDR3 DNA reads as TGTGCCAGCAGTTTAATAAGTACTTACGAGCAGTACTTC. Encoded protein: CASSLISTYEQYF.